A single sample is the source of the 29 T cell receptor beta chains below, sequenced in a study of cytomegalovirus exposure and HLA in healthy donors. 60 Vbeta and 13 Jbeta primers were used in PCR. TCRdb's copy holds only in-frame clones and misses some; the assay was immunoSEQ multiplex PCR. The table has over 150,000 clones, 87% seen once. Sequencing was done on a sample of PBMCs. These receptor sequences come from a woman aged 25 to 39 in good health and CMV-seronegative.

The chain carries TRBV18 and TRBJ1-1; no firm D call. The CDR3 sequence is 12 residues long. Looked up from germline, CDR1 is KGHSH and CDR2 is LQKENI. V lost 4 bases and J 2 bases, leaving 5 bases between the germline ends. As DNA, the CDR3 is TGTGCCAGCTCACGGGCCAACACTGAAGCTTTCTTT. Amino acid sequence: CASSRANTEAFF.

The chain uses TRBV19 and TRBJ2-1, with 9 bases that match TRBD1. The ends lost 3 bases at V and 10 bases at J; junction bases unmatched: 10. Per germline, CDR1 LNHDA and CDR2 SQIVND (reference sequence). This CDR3 is 15 amino acids long. The CDR3 bases are TGTGCCAGTAGTATCTCCGGGACAGGGACGTGGGAGCAGTTCTTC. Encoded protein: CASSISGTGTWEQFF.

The rearrangement links TRBV30 to TRBJ2-7; the match to TRBD2 covers 10 bases. CDR3 length: 14 residues. Germline CDR1 and CDR2: GTSNPN and SVGIG (reference sequence). With V trimmed by 0 bases and J by 8 bases, 7 bases remained unmatched. The CDR3 sequence is CAWSVGPAGGQQYF. The CDR3 nucleotides read TGTGCCTGGAGTGTGGGGCCAGCGGGAGGGCAGCAGTACTTC. Full variable domain (outside the CDR3, taken from reference TRBV30 and TRBJ2-7): SQTIHQWPATLVQPVGSPLSLECTVEGTSNPNLYWYRQAAGRGLQLLFYSVGIGQISSEVPQNLSASRPQDRQFILSSKKLLLSDSGFYLCAWSVGPAGGQQYFGPGTRLTVT.

The chain joins TRBV28 to TRBJ2-1, with 16 bases matching TRBD2. The J segment lost 5 bases and the V segment lost 5 bases, leaving 24 bases of the junction unmatched. The CDR3 sequence is 23 residues long. Germline V gives CDR1 MDHEN, CDR2 SYDVKM. The CDR3 loop is CASSLAMTAPPGLAGGPDNEQFF. The CDR3 region has the DNA TGTGCCAGCAGTCTAGCTATGACTGCCCCCCCGGGACTAGCGGGAGGGCCTGACAATGAGCAGTTCTTC.

This chain joins TRBV19 and TRBJ2-1; 12 nucleotides align to TRBD2. In germline, CDR1 is LNHDA, CDR2 SQIVND (reference sequence). The CDR3 spans 16 residues. Trimming removed 1 base from V and 9 bases from J; junction bases left unmatched: 7. The CDR3 region is CASSIGLAGGLGEQFF. CDR3 nucleotides: TGTGCCAGTAGTATAGGGCTAGCGGGAGGGTTGGGTGAGCAGTTCTTC.

This clone appeared a few times. Other DNA sequences in the sample encode the same CDR3. This chain joins TRBV29-1 and TRBJ1-3; 9 bases agree with TRBD1. The trim removed 6 bases at V and 3 bases at J, leaving 6 bases unmatched. This CDR3 is built from 14 residues. Germline V gene lookup returns CDR1 SQVTM and CDR2 ANQGSEA. The CDR3 is CSVEGQGVGNTIYF. CDR3 DNA sequence: TGCAGCGTCGAGGGACAGGGTGTTGGAAACACCATATATTTT. The variable domain in full, with the rest retrieved from reference TRBV29-1 and TRBJ1-3, is SAVISQKPSRDICQRGTSLTIQCQVDSQVTMMFWYRQQPGQSLTLIATANQGSEATYESGFVIDKFPISRPNLTFSTLTVSNMSPEDSSIYLCSVEGQGVGNTIYFGEGSWLTVV.

The J gene is TRBJ1-1, the V gene TRBV18, with TRBD1 matching 7 bases. The V segment lost 1 base and the J segment 3 bases; nucleotides outside the gene matches: 11. This CDR3 is built from 17 residues. Per germline, CDR1 KGHSH and CDR2 LQKENI. The CDR3 is CASSPLGKGGLDTEAFF. CDR3 DNA: TGTGCCAGCTCACCACTCGGTAAAGGGGGCCTGGACACTGAAGCTTTCTTT.

CDR3 region: CASSIGYRSYTGELFF. DNA for the CDR3: TGTGCCAGTAGTATTGGTTACAGGAGTTACACCGGGGAGCTGTTTTTT. The chain employs TRBV19 and TRBJ2-2; maybe TRBD1 (5 bases). Trimming took off 3 bases at V and 3 bases at J, with 14 bases between the two ends. CDR3 length equals 16 residues. Germline V gene data show CDR1 as LNHDA and CDR2 as SQIVND (reference sequence). Using reference TRBV19 and TRBJ2-2 for the parts outside the CDR3, the full variable domain is DGGITQSPKYLFRKEGQNVTLSCEQNLNHDAMYWYRQDPGQGLRLIYYSQIVNDFQKGDIAEGYSVSREKKESFPLTVTSAQKNPTAFYLCASSIGYRSYTGELFFGEGSRLTVL.

As DNA, the CDR3 is TGTGCCAGCAGCTCCCATCGGGCAGGGGCTCGGAGCCAGTACTTC. Translation: CASSSHRAGARSQYF. This chain links TRBV11-2 with TRBJ2-5; a possible D gene is TRBD1 (6 bases). Germline loops: CDR1 SGHAT, CDR2 FQNNGV. The CDR3 contains 15 residues. V was trimmed by 4 bases and J by 10 bases, leaving 22 bases between them. Full variable domain (rest looked up from reference TRBV11-2 and TRBJ2-5): EAGVAQSPRYKIIEKRQSVAFWCNPISGHATLYWYQQILGQGPKLLIQFQNNGVVDDSQLPKDRFSAERLKGVDSTLKIQPAKLEDSAVYLCASSSHRAGARSQYFGPGTRLLVL.

The chain carries TRBV19 and TRBJ2-1; 7 positions match TRBD2. The CDR3 has 14 residues. Germline loops: CDR1 LNHDA, CDR2 SQIVND (reference sequence). The V segment lost 7 bases and the J segment 0 bases; nucleotides outside the gene matches: 3. The CDR3 loop reads CASMGGISYNEQFF. As DNA, the CDR3 is TGTGCCAGTATGGGGGGGATCTCCTACAATGAGCAGTTCTTC.

The chain couples TRBV28 to TRBJ1-1, with 8 nucleotides matching TRBD1. With V trimmed by 6 bases and J by 6 bases, 9 bases remained unmatched. Germline CDR1 is MDHEN and CDR2 is SYDVKM. The CDR3 is made up of 14 amino acids. DNA for the CDR3: TGTGCCAGCAGCTCCAGACAGGGGAAGGCTGAAGCTTTCTTT. Translated, it gives CASSSRQGKAEAFF.

The CDR3 region is CASREQGDNTGELFF. The CDR3 nucleotides read TGCGCCAGCAGGGAACAGGGGGATAACACCGGGGAGCTGTTTTTT. This chain connects TRBV5-1 to TRBJ2-2, with 8 bases matching TRBD1. The CDR3 totals 15 residues. From germline, CDR1 is SGHRS and CDR2 YFSETQ. With 5 bases clipped from V and 2 bases from J, the junction kept 5 bases outside the gene matches.

The sample holds a few counts of this clone. The chain employs TRBV6-5 and TRBJ1-2; D gene unclear. Germline CDR1 is MNHEY and CDR2 is SVGAGI. Trimming took 7 bases from V and 2 from J, leaving 11 bases between them. The CDR3 is made up of 13 amino acids. This CDR3 reads CASKTDGNYGYTF. As DNA, the CDR3 is TGTGCCAGCAAAACAGACGGCAACTATGGCTACACCTTC.

The rearrangement links TRBV19 to TRBJ1-4, with D possibly matching TRBD1 (6 bases). The CDR3 length is 15 residues. Germline V gene sequence: CDR1 LNHDA, CDR2 SQIVND (reference sequence). With 4 bases removed from V and 2 bases from J, the gap between germline ends came to 11 bases. The CDR3, as DNA: TGTGCCAGTAGTAACCACAGGGTTACTAATGAAAAACTGTTTTTT. It codes for CASSNHRVTNEKLFF.

This chain joins TRBV6-6 and TRBJ1-5; tentatively, D is TRBD1 (6 bases). Germline V gives CDR1 MNHNY, CDR2 SVGAGI (reference sequence). There are 14 residues in the CDR3. The V end was cut by 6 bases, the J end by 0 bases, with 9 bases between. CDR3: CASSLQGSNQPQHF. The CDR3 nucleotides are TGTGCCAGCAGCTTACAGGGTAGCAATCAGCCCCAGCATTTT.

The gene calls are TRBV5-4 and TRBJ1-2, with a possible D match to TRBD1 (5 bases). The CDR3 runs to 14 residues. From germline, CDR1 is SGHNT and CDR2 YYREEE (reference sequence). V lost 4 bases and J lost 6, with 16 bases in between. The CDR3 spells CASSPPKGSNGYTF. DNA for the CDR3: TGTGCCAGCAGCCCCCCAAAGGGGTCTAATGGCTACACCTTC. Together with reference TRBV5-4 and TRBJ1-2, the CDR3 gives the full variable domain: ETGVTQSPTHLIKTRGQQVTLRCSSQSGHNTVSWYQQALGQGPQFIFQYYREEENGRGNFPPRFSGLQFPNYSSELNVNALELDDSALYLCASSPPKGSNGYTFGSGTRLTVV.

The chain joins TRBV27 to TRBJ1-2; D perhaps matches TRBD1 (6 bases). The CDR3 is 13 amino acids. The germline V gene encodes CDR1 MNHEY and CDR2 SMNVEV (reference sequence). V was shortened by 5 bases and J by 5 bases, with 12 bases between the two germline ends. CDR3 coding DNA: TGTGCCAGCAGTAGAGGGGGGGGTTATGGCTACACCTTC. As protein: CASSRGGGYGYTF.

V and J are TRBV9 and TRBJ2-2; 7 bases line up with TRBD1. The CDR3 has 14 residues. In germline, CDR1 is SGDLS, CDR2 YYNGEE. Trimming cost V 7 bases and J 0 bases; bases outside gene matches: 3. This chain's CDR3 is CASQGDTNTGELFF. In DNA, the CDR3 is TGTGCCAGCCAGGGGGACACGAACACCGGGGAGCTGTTTTTT.

This clone was picked up one time. The CDR3 nucleotides read TGTGCCAGCAGCTTAGCAGTAACCGAGCAGTACTTC. This translates into CASSLAVTEQYF. The chain employs TRBV11-2 and TRBJ2-7; D remains unclear. This CDR3 has 12 amino acids. V was clipped by 1 base and J by 6 bases, with 7 bases between them. The germline gives CDR1 SGHAT, CDR2 FQNNGV. Variable domain in full (rest from reference TRBV11-2 and TRBJ2-7): EAGVAQSPRYKIIEKRQSVAFWCNPISGHATLYWYQQILGQGPKLLIQFQNNGVVDDSQLPKDRFSAERLKGVDSTLKIQPAKLEDSAVYLCASSLAVTEQYFGPGTRLTVT.

The chain carries TRBV27 and TRBJ1-5; D is possibly TRBD1 (5 bases). V was clipped by 3 bases and J by 4 bases, with 16 bases between them. CDR3 length equals 16 residues. Germline V gene data show CDR1 as MNHEY and CDR2 as SMNVEV (reference sequence). The CDR3 sequence: CASSFEWRGDNQPQHF. In nucleotides, the CDR3 is TGTGCCAGCAGTTTTGAGTGGCGGGGGGATAATCAGCCCCAGCATTTT.

The chain is built from TRBV10-3 and TRBJ1-5; D perhaps matches TRBD1 (5 bases). The CDR3 runs to 17 residues. Germline V gives CDR1 ENHRY, CDR2 SYGVKD. Deletions cut 0 bases from V and 0 bases from J, with 12 bases between. CDR3 bases: TGTGCCATCAGTGAGTCGGGGGGGGGTTTTAGCAATCAGCCCCAGCATTTT. This sequence encodes CAISESGGGFSNQPQHF.

The chain carries TRBV29-1 and TRBJ2-1; a possible D gene is TRBD2 (5 bases). This CDR3 spans 12 amino acids. Germline-derived CDR1 and CDR2 are SQVTM and ANQGSEA. With 7 bases removed from V and 10 bases from J, the gap between germline ends came to 17 bases. CDR3 DNA: TGCAGCGCTCTAGTCCCCTCGGGGGAGCAGTTCTTC. Translation: CSALVPSGEQFF.

This clone has just a few counts. The rearrangement uses TRBV15 and TRBJ2-5; 15 bases fit TRBD2. Germline lookup yields CDR1 LNHNV and CDR2 YYDKDF (reference sequence). Unmatched junction bases numbered 1, after V lost 3 bases and J lost 5 bases. The CDR3 totals 15 residues. The CDR3 loop reads CATSRGTSGGETQYF. CDR3 sequence (DNA): TGTGCCACCAGCAGGGGGACTAGCGGGGGGGAGACCCAGTACTTC.

The gene calls are TRBV7-2 and TRBJ1-6; TRBD1 agrees at 7 bases. The CDR3 runs to 16 residues. J gave up 6 bases and V 5 bases, and 10 bases lay outside the gene matches. Per the germline V gene, CDR1 is SGHTA and CDR2 is FQGNSA. In nucleotides, the CDR3 is TGTGCCAGCAGCCCCCCGACAGGGAGAACTAATTCACCCCTCCACTTT. Translation gives CASSPPTGRTNSPLHF.

This clone turned up a few times. The CDR3 is CASSYPGGSNTGELFF. The DNA of the CDR3 is TGTGCCAGCAGTTACCCTGGCGGGTCGAACACCGGGGAGCTGTTTTTT. The genes are TRBV6-5 and TRBJ2-2; possible D gene TRBD2, 5 bases. Germline V gene sequence: CDR1 MNHEY, CDR2 SVGAGI. Trimming shortened V by 2 bases and J by 0 bases, and 10 bases separated the two germline ends. The CDR3 extends over 16 amino acids.

The genes are TRBV21-1 and TRBJ2-2; the table's TRBD2 call for D was not verified on the DNA. TRBV21-1 is marked as a pseudogene. CDR3 length: 12 residues. This chain's CDR3 is CARKSHTGELFF. The CDR3 DNA follows: TGTGCCAGAAAGAGTCACACCGGGGAGCTGTTTTTT.

This sequence joins TRBV6-6 and TRBJ2-7; 9 bases are a match to TRBD1. After removal of 4 bases from V and 3 bases from J, the junction contained 4 bases not matched to a gene. The CDR3 runs to 14 residues. Germline CDR1 and CDR2: MNHNY and SVGAGI (reference sequence). CDR3 sequence reads: CASSWGQGDYEQYF. For the CDR3, the DNA is TGTGCCAGCAGTTGGGGACAGGGCGACTACGAGCAGTACTTC.

This clone is a singleton in its sample. The genes are TRBV10-3 and TRBJ2-1, with 10 nucleotides matching TRBD2. The junction had 6 bases not matched to a gene; V was cut back by 3 bases and J by 7 bases. CDR3 length: 15 residues. Germline V gives CDR1 ENHRY, CDR2 SYGVKD. The CDR3 DNA reads TGTGCCATCAGTGATGAAGCGGGAGGGAATAATGAGCAGTTCTTC. Its translation: CAISDEAGGNNEQFF.

This clone was found once. The V call is TRBV19, the J call TRBJ2-2, with D possibly matching TRBD2 (7 bases). CDR3 length: 16 amino acids. Deletions cut 5 bases from V and 3 bases from J, with 16 bases between. The germline gives CDR1 LNHDA, CDR2 SQIVND (reference sequence). CDR3 sequence (DNA): TGTGCCAGTAGTCCTCAAGAGGGGGGGGACACCGGGGAGCTGTTTTTT. It translates to CASSPQEGGDTGELFF. The full variable domain, rest sourced from reference TRBV19 and TRBJ2-2, is DGGITQSPKYLFRKEGQNVTLSCEQNLNHDAMYWYRQDPGQGLRLIYYSQIVNDFQKGDIAEGYSVSREKKESFPLTVTSAQKNPTAFYLCASSPQEGGDTGELFFGEGSRLTVL.